The 30 T cell receptor beta chains below all came from one sample that was sequenced in a study of blood T cells in healthy people across ages. For the second PCR, which ran for about 6 to 11 cycles, a sample-barcoded 5' primer and a J-beta primer mix were used. TCRdb reprocessed the 5' RACE reads with MiXCR, giving one entry per CDR3 protein. The table includes around 900,000 distinct CDR3 sequences, about 30% detected once. Sequenced material: blood. These receptors were collected from a woman aged 80 or over in good health.

Concerning this clonotype: A much larger clonotype is one base distant, so this may be a read error. The genes are TRBV12-3 or TRBV12-4 and TRBJ1-2; TRBD1 aligns across 11 bases. This CDR3 is built from 16 residues. CDR3 nucleotide sequence: TGTGCCGGCAGCCGCCGGACAGGGGGCAGTCCGTATGGCTACACCTTC. Protein: CAGSRRTGGSPYGYTF.

The rearrangement uses TRBV5-6 and TRBJ2-3; TRBD2 matches 9 bases. The CDR3 has 15 residues. Germline trimming cut 5 bases from V and 0 bases from J; bases unmatched to any gene: 4. Germline V gene sequence: CDR1 SGHDT, CDR2 YYEEEE. The CDR3 is CASRLSGGSTDTQYF. The CDR3 DNA reads as TGTGCCAGCAGACTTAGCGGGGGCAGCACAGATACGCAGTATTTT.

This clonotype was found many times. The genes are TRBV5-6 and TRBJ2-5; D is perhaps TRBD1 (6 bases). V was cut by 5 bases and J by 1 base, with 18 bases left in between. Germline assignment: CDR1 SGHDT and CDR2 YYEEEE. This CDR3 is built from 16 residues. The CDR3 sequence is CASSLSGTLFQETQYF. The CDR3 nucleotides are TGTGCCAGCAGTTTGTCCGGGACACTCTTCCAAGAGACCCAGTACTTC.

The rearrangement links TRBV5-5 to TRBJ1-1, with D hard to call. The CDR3 sequence is 12 residues long. CDR1 and CDR2 (germline): SGHKS, YYEKEE (reference sequence). With 6 bases removed from V and 1 base from J, the gap between germline ends came to 7 bases. The CDR3 bases are TGTGCCAGCAAGAACACGAACACTGAAGCTTTCTTT. As protein: CASKNTNTEAFF.

Turning to this clonotype: Being one base from a much bigger clone, this may be a read error. V and J are TRBV29-1 and TRBJ2-7; TRBD1 matches at 8 bases. This CDR3 comprises 13 residues. Germline trimming cut 4 bases from V and 10 bases from J; bases unmatched to any gene: 12. Germline V CDR1 and CDR2: SQVTM, ANQGSEA. CDR3 sequence reads: CSVATTGANSQYF. The CDR3 bases are TGCAGCGTTGCGACGACAGGGGCAAACAGTCAGTACTTC.

This clonotype was seen a single time. The V and J genes are TRBV6-2 or TRBV6-3 and TRBJ2-7; 13 bases agree with TRBD2. Germline V gene sequence: CDR1 MNHEY, CDR2 SVGEGT. V trimming: 0 bases; J trimming: 3 bases; junction bases outside the gene matches: 5. The CDR3 loop spans 17 amino acids. The CDR3: CASSYSAGLAGDYEQYF. As DNA, the CDR3 is TGTGCCAGCAGTTACTCGGCAGGACTAGCGGGAGACTACGAGCAGTACTTC.

The genes are TRBV20-1 and TRBJ2-2; 9 bases are shared with TRBD2. The CDR3 covers 17 residues. The V gene end was trimmed by 5 bases and the J gene end by 0 bases; junction bases not matched to a gene: 10. CDR1 and CDR2 from the germline V gene are DFQATT and SNEGSKA (reference sequence). In DNA, the CDR3 is TGCAGTGCTCTCCCTCTAGCGGGGACCTCGAACACCGGGGAGCTGTTTTTT. Protein product: CSALPLAGTSNTGELFF.

With regard to this clonotype: The germline gene is not matched at one end of the junction; a read error may be the cause. The chain employs TRBV30 and TRBJ2-7; no clear D gene. Germline-derived CDR1 and CDR2 are GTSNPN and SVGIG (reference sequence). The CDR3 has 11 amino acids. CDR3 DNA sequence: TGTACCTGGAGTATGGGCTACGAGCAGTACTTC. Translation: CTWSMGYEQYF.

This clonotype has ten or more counts. J is TRBJ2-1 and V is TRBV12-3 or TRBV12-4, with 9 bases aligning to TRBD2. This CDR3 region has 15 residues. Trimming removed 8 bases from V and 0 bases from J; junction bases left unmatched: 5. The CDR3 sequence is CASGRAGGSYNEQFF. DNA for the CDR3: TGTGCCAGCGGGAGAGCGGGGGGCTCCTACAATGAGCAGTTCTTC.

The table lists this clonotype with many counts. The chain employs TRBV7-2 and TRBJ2-7; D is possibly TRBD2 (6 bases). CDR1 is SGHTA and CDR2 is FQGNSA in the germline V gene. This CDR3 has 12 residues. V was cut by 7 bases and J by 3 bases, with 10 bases left in between. The CDR3 is CASTPGLYEQYF. Here the CDR3 DNA reads TGTGCCAGCACCCCGGGACTCTACGAGCAGTACTTC. Drawing the rest from reference TRBV7-2 and TRBJ2-7, the complete variable domain is GAGVSQSPSNKVTEKGKDVELRCDPISGHTALYWYRQSLGQGLEFLIYFQGNSAPDKSGLPSDRFSAERTGGSVSTLTIQRTQQEDSAVYLCASTPGLYEQYFGPGTRLTVT.

This clonotype was counted ten times or more. This chain uses TRBV3-1 with TRBJ1-4; 8 nucleotides agree with TRBD1. Trimming removed 4 bases from V and 2 bases from J; junction bases left unmatched: 0. Germline V gene lookup returns CDR1 LGHDT and CDR2 YNNKEL (reference sequence). The CDR3 has 14 residues. The CDR3 sequence: CASSRQGTNEKLFF. For the CDR3, the DNA is TGTGCCAGCAGCCGACAGGGGACTAATGAAAAACTGTTTTTT.

J is TRBJ2-7 and V is TRBV18, with D possibly matching TRBD1 (7 bases). The CDR3 is 14 residues long. Per the germline V gene, CDR1 is KGHSH and CDR2 is LQKENI. V gave up 3 bases and J gave up 4 bases, with 13 bases separating them. The CDR3 region is CASSPAGGMYEQYF. CDR3 DNA: TGTGCCAGCTCACCGGCAGGGGGGATGTACGAGCAGTACTTC.

The chain recombines TRBV6-5 with TRBJ1-2, with TRBD1 identical over 8 bases. This CDR3 comprises 14 residues. J gave up 5 bases and V 6 bases, and 8 bases lay outside the gene matches. CDR1 is MNHEY, CDR2 SVGAGI, per germline. The CDR3 loop is CASRRDRGQYGYTF. The CDR3 DNA follows: TGTGCCAGCAGACGTGACAGGGGCCAATATGGCTACACCTTC.

There are a few counts of this clonotype. The chain is built from TRBV19 and TRBJ2-1; D tentatively reads TRBD1 or TRBD2 (5 bases each). The CDR3 is 15 amino acids. The germline CDR1 and CDR2 sequences are LNHDA and SQIVND (reference sequence). The germline V and J ends were trimmed by 4 bases and 0 bases, with 10 bases remaining between them. The CDR3 coding sequence is TGTGCCAGTAGTAAGAAGGGGAGCTCCTACAATGAGCAGTTCTTC. Translating it yields CASSKKGSSYNEQFF.

This clonotype was found many times. The chain links TRBV3-1 to TRBJ2-5; D uncertain. The V gene lost 4 bases and the J gene lost 11 bases, with 11 bases spanning the gap. CDR3 length equals 11 residues. CDR1 and CDR2 (germline): LGHDT, YNNKEL (reference sequence). The CDR3 DNA sequence: TGTGCCAGCAGCCGACTCAATGAGCAGTACTTC. This encodes CASSRLNEQYF.

This clonotype is a singleton in its sample. Possible read error: a much larger clone is one base away. The chain employs TRBV28 and TRBJ2-7; 7 bases are shared with TRBD1. The germline V gene encodes CDR1 MDHEN and CDR2 SYDVKM. The CDR3 loop spans 15 amino acids. V lost 5 bases to trimming and J lost 3 bases; unmatched junction nucleotides: 10. CDR3 coding DNA: TGTGCCAGCAGTCCAGGGGACAGAGGAGACTACGAGCAGTACTTC. Translated: CASSPGDRGDYEQYF.

This clonotype was observed a handful of times. This may arise from a read error, as a much more abundant clone is one base away. The chain joins TRBV30 to TRBJ2-1; tentatively, D is TRBD2 (7 bases). The CDR3 has 17 residues. Germline V gene sequence: CDR1 GTSNPN, CDR2 SVGIG (reference sequence). The CDR3 DNA sequence: TGTGCCCGGAGTCCAGGAAGGAGGGGGGGCCTCGGCAATGAGCAGTTCTTC. Translation gives CARSPGRRGGLGNEQFF. The entire variable domain, with the rest obtained from reference TRBV30 and TRBJ2-1, is as follows: SQTIHQWPATLVQPVGSPLSLECTVEGTSNPNLYWYRQAAGRGLQLLFYSVGIGQISSEVPQNLSASRPQDRQFILSSKKLLLSDSGFYLCARSPGRRGGLGNEQFFGPGTRLTVL.

This clonotype was picked up a small number of times. This may be a read error: a much more frequent sequence differs by one nucleotide. The CDR3 reads CASSLADGLYNEQYF. The CDR3, as DNA: TGTGCCAGCAGCTTAGCTGATGGACTGTACAATGAGCAGTACTTC. V is TRBV7-9 and J is TRBJ2-5, with a tentative D call TRBD2 (5 bases). Germline V lookup: CDR1 SEHNR, CDR2 FQNEAQ (reference sequence). The CDR3 extends over 15 amino acids. Deletions cut 0 bases from V and 11 bases from J, with 19 bases between.

The V call is TRBV6-2 or TRBV6-3, the J call TRBJ1-2, with a possible D match to TRBD1 (6 bases). The CDR3 totals 16 residues. Looked up from germline, CDR1 is MNHEY and CDR2 is SVGEGT. V lost 2 bases and J lost 10, with 23 bases in between. In DNA, the CDR3 is TGTGCCAGCAGTTACGAGAGCGGACAGTTATTATCGGACTACACCTTC. Protein product: CASSYESGQLLSDYTF.

This clonotype was observed at least ten times. This chain's CDR3 is CSATSGGILFGYTF. In DNA, the CDR3 is TGCAGTGCTACCTCAGGGGGGATCCTCTTTGGCTACACCTTC. This chain connects TRBV20-1 to TRBJ1-2, with TRBD1 matching over 7 bases. Germline V lookup: CDR1 DFQATT, CDR2 SNEGSKA (reference sequence). The J segment lost 7 bases and the V segment lost 4 bases, leaving 12 bases of the junction unmatched. This CDR3 is 14 amino acids long.

This clonotype showed up many times. The CDR3 region has the DNA TGCAGTGCTAGGGATAAGTTTCATAGCACAGATACGCAGTATTTT. This gives the protein CSARDKFHSTDTQYF. V gene TRBV20-1 combines with J gene TRBJ2-3; D ambiguous. The V and J ends lost 3 bases and 0 bases respectively, with 13 bases between them. Germline V gives CDR1 DFQATT, CDR2 SNEGSKA (reference sequence). The CDR3 has 15 amino acids.

Comment on this clonotype: A much larger clone lies a single base off, so this may be a read error. The chain is built from TRBV6-1 and TRBJ2-5; D remains ambiguous. The germline gives CDR1 MNHNS, CDR2 SASEGT. The CDR3 loop spans 16 amino acids. This chain's CDR3 is CASSDRMARPREAQYF. The CDR3, as DNA: TGTGCCAGCAGTGATCGTATGGCGCGACCCCGAGAGGCCCAGTACTTC.

This clonotype was counted between two and nine times. This chain links TRBV20-1 with TRBJ2-3; 8 bases match TRBD2. Per the germline V gene, CDR1 is DFQATT and CDR2 is SNEGSKA (reference sequence). The junction had 10 bases not matched to a gene; V was cut back by 5 bases and J by 3 bases. This CDR3 spans 15 amino acids. The CDR3 loop reads CSALTSGLLTDTQYF. CDR3 nucleotide sequence: TGCAGTGCTCTCACTAGCGGATTACTGACAGATACGCAGTATTTT.

This clonotype has only one observation. This sequence joins TRBV27 and TRBJ2-7, with 8 bases matching TRBD2. This CDR3 region has 15 residues. With 5 bases clipped from V and 0 bases from J, the junction kept 6 bases outside the gene matches. Germline loops: CDR1 MNHEY, CDR2 SMNVEV (reference sequence). DNA of the CDR3: TGTGCCAGCAGTAAGGAGGGGACTAGCTCCTACGAGCAGTACTTC. Translation: CASSKEGTSSYEQYF.

The chain joins TRBV5-4 to TRBJ2-4; TRBD2 matches 7 bases. With the DNA end fitting TRBJ2-5 better, the J assignment may be wrong. The CDR3 totals 15 residues. CDR1 and CDR2 from the germline V gene are SGHNT and YYREEE (reference sequence). In DNA form, the CDR3 reads TGTGCCAGCAGCTTGCTAGCGGAGGGGCGAGAGACCCAGTACTTC. Translation gives CASSLLAEGRETQYF.

Here the CDR3 DNA reads TGTGCCAGCAGCCAAGCCGTGGGGACAGGGGGAACCTACGAGCAGTACGTC. This gives the protein CASSQAVGTGGTYEQYV. The chain is built from TRBV14 and TRBJ2-7, with TRBD1 matching 11 bases. Germline values: CDR1 SGHDN, CDR2 FVKESK. V lost 1 base to trimming and J lost 2 bases; unmatched junction nucleotides: 7. The CDR3 totals 17 residues.

This clonotype appeared many times. The rearrangement uses TRBV6-6 and TRBJ2-3; 8 positions agree with TRBD1. Unmatched junction bases numbered 4, after V lost 6 bases and J lost 2 bases. From germline, CDR1 is MNHNY and CDR2 SVGAGI (reference sequence). The CDR3 has 14 residues. The DNA for the CDR3 is TGTGCCAGCAGCCGGGACAGGCACACAGATACGCAGTATTTT. This sequence encodes CASSRDRHTDTQYF.

Turning to this clonotype: Given a much more abundant clone one base away, this may be a read error. This chain joins TRBV4-1 and TRBJ1-5, with D uncertain. The J call is doubtful: the DNA matches TRBJ2-3 better. The germline gives CDR1 MGHRA, CDR2 YSYEKL. The CDR3 length is 13 residues. CDR3 in amino acids: CASSNSGNQPQYF. In nucleotides, the CDR3 is TGCGCCAGCAGTAACAGTGGCAATCAGCCCCAGTATTTT.

This clonotype was seen a few times. The chain couples TRBV15 to TRBJ2-2, with 10 bases fitting TRBD2. V lost 5 bases, J lost 4 bases, and 4 bases stayed unmatched. CDR3 length: 15 residues. Per germline, CDR1 LNHNV and CDR2 YYDKDF (reference sequence). CDR3 sequence (DNA): TGTGCCACCAGCCTACGACTAGCGGGCACCGGGGAGCTGTTTTTT. It codes for CATSLRLAGTGELFF.

This rearrangement joins TRBV28 to TRBJ1-2; maybe TRBD1 (5 bases). Per germline, CDR1 MDHEN and CDR2 SYDVKM. This CDR3 has 17 amino acids. V lost 2 bases to trimming and J lost 2 bases, with 18 bases between them. Written as DNA, the CDR3 is TGTGCCAGCAGTTTAGGAGGCGGCCAGGGACTAAACTATGGCTACACCTTC. This encodes CASSLGGGQGLNYGYTF.